The sequence of this TCR beta chain was determined in a study of T cells in Graves' hyperthyroidism and ophthalmopathy. CDR3 length: 14 residues. Trimming stripped 0 bases from V and 4 bases from J, with 10 bases between. Germline values: CDR1 SGHRS, CDR2 YFSETQ. RNA transcripts served as the template for amplifying TCR beta CDR3 regions. First-round RT-PCR of the TCR CDR3 relied on the HTBI primer set. TCRdb reprocessed the multiplex PCR reads via MiXCR and lists one record per CDR3 protein. The sample comprises about 290,000 distinct CDR3 sequences, roughly 18% of which are singletons, and about 40% rests with the top ten.

The receptor was derived from a man aged 45-60 years with Graves' ophthalmopathy. Sequenced input: blood. This chain connects TRBV5-1 to TRBJ1-1; D ambiguous. Here the CDR3 reads CASSLVVQSTEAFF. The CDR3, as DNA: TGCGCCAGCAGCTTGGTGGTCCAGTCCACTGAAGCTTTCTTT.